The TCR beta chain under discussion was sequenced for a study of blood T cell repertoires in COVID-19. Turning to the study itself: Spain, Italy and the United States supplied samples that represented acute and convalescent COVID-19.

Deletions cut 0 bases from V and 1 base from J, with 10 bases between. The CDR3 sequence is 15 residues long. The germline V gene has CDR1 SGHRS and CDR2 YFSETQ. The table came from immunoSEQ multiplex PCR; TCRdb's copy has only in-frame clones and leaves some out. The top ten hold approximately 2% of the sample, which has about 230,000 clones, under 85% seen once. Participants' own reports of clinical history determined their cohort assignment. The specimen was PBMCs or T cells enriched from blood (not recorded which). This sequence originates from a man between 60 and 75 years old who had recovered from COVID-19. The rearrangement joins TRBV5-1 to TRBJ1-1; D gene uncertain. The CDR3 loop is CASSLGVAGNTEAFF. The CDR3 DNA sequence: TGCGCCAGCAGCTTGGGGGTGGCGGGGAACACTGAAGCTTTCTTT.